This passage covers 14 T cell receptor beta chains from one sample sequenced in a study of cytomegalovirus exposure and HLA in healthy donors. PCR involved 60 Vbeta and 13 Jbeta primers. The repertoire was sequenced with immunoSEQ multiplex PCR; TCRdb's copy has only in-frame clones and lacks some. Of more than 150,000 clones detected, approximately 71% appear once; the ten largest clones hold roughly 7.8%. Material: PBMCs. The receptors derive from a woman in her forties in good health and CMV-seropositive.

This chain uses TRBV7-2 with TRBJ1-5; 7 bases fit TRBD1. The CDR3 runs 14 residues. The germline CDR1 and CDR2 sequences are SGHTA and FQGNSA. V lost 1 base and J lost 8; bases outside the gene matches: 5. This CDR3 reads CASSLGTGSKPQHF. CDR3 in DNA: TGTGCCAGCAGCTTAGGGACAGGCAGTAAGCCCCAGCATTTT.

This chain joins TRBV13 and TRBJ1-3; unclear D gene. Trimming removed 2 bases at V and 0 bases at J, with 17 bases between. CDR3 length: 18 amino acids. Germline CDR1 reads PRHDT; CDR2 reads FYEKMQ (reference sequence). CDR3: CASSLWPPSDYSGNTIYF. The CDR3 DNA sequence: TGTGCCAGCAGCTTATGGCCCCCATCCGACTACTCTGGAAACACCATATATTTT.

The CDR3 sequence is CASSLDDGGAYEQYF. The CDR3 nucleotides are TGCGCCAGCAGCTTGGATGACGGCGGGGCCTACGAGCAGTACTTC. J is TRBJ2-7 and V is TRBV5-1, with a weak D call TRBD2 (6 bases). Germline V gene sequence: CDR1 SGHRS, CDR2 YFSETQ. V was trimmed by 0 bases and J by 2 bases, leaving 12 bases between them. The length of the CDR3 is 15 residues.

The V and J genes are TRBV6-6 and TRBJ2-1, with D maybe TRBD2 (6 bases). CDR3 size: 15 residues. The ends were cut back, 4 bases at V and 4 bases at J, with 14 bases in the middle. Germline V gene data show CDR1 as MNHNY and CDR2 as SVGAGI (reference sequence). Written as DNA, the CDR3 is TGTGCCAGCAGTTCCCCGGGACTGGGGTACAATGAGCAGTTCTTC. Protein product: CASSSPGLGYNEQFF.

This clone was seen a few times. The V call is TRBV6-4, the J call TRBJ2-1; the match to TRBD2 covers 7 bases. Unmatched junction bases numbered 12, after V lost 6 bases and J lost 4 bases. Germline V gene lookup returns CDR1 MRHNA and CDR2 SNTAGT. This CDR3 has 16 amino acids. CDR3 residues: CASRDRAGDLYNEQFF. DNA of the CDR3: TGTGCCAGCAGGGACCGGGCGGGAGACCTTTACAATGAGCAGTTCTTC.

The chain couples TRBV28 to TRBJ2-3, with 10 nucleotides matching TRBD1. CDR1 is MDHEN and CDR2 is SYDVKM in the germline V gene. V shed 6 bases, J shed 6 bases, and the junction held 6 bases outside the gene matches. The CDR3 runs 14 residues. CDR3 coding DNA: TGTGCCAGCAGGACCGGGACAGGGGTTGATACGCAGTATTTT. It yields the protein CASRTGTGVDTQYF.

The chain joins TRBV7-9 to TRBJ1-5, with D perhaps matching TRBD1 (6 bases). The CDR3 length is 16 residues. Germline V gene lookup returns CDR1 SEHNR and CDR2 FQNEAQ (reference sequence). The ends were cut back, 5 bases at V and 1 base at J, with 15 bases in the middle. This chain's CDR3 is CASSLQGQGSNQPQHF. CDR3 nucleotide sequence: TGTGCCAGCAGCCTCCAGGGGCAGGGGAGCAATCAGCCCCAGCATTTT. The entire variable domain, with the rest obtained from reference TRBV7-9 and TRBJ1-5, is as follows: DTGVSQNPRHKITKRGQNVTFRCDPISEHNRLYWYRQTLGQGPEFLTYFQNEAQLEKSRLLSDRFSAERPKGSFSTLEIQRTEQGDSAMYLCASSLQGQGSNQPQHFGDGTRLSIL.

The chain is built from TRBV30 and TRBJ2-5; D is perhaps TRBD1 (6 bases). The germline gives CDR1 GTSNPN, CDR2 SVGIG (reference sequence). This CDR3 has 13 residues. The V end was cut by 2 bases, the J end by 5 bases, with 12 bases between. The CDR3, as DNA: TGTGCCTGGAGTTACAGGGACGGGGAGACCCAGTACTTC. Its protein is CAWSYRDGETQYF.

The rearrangement uses TRBV28 and TRBJ2-2, with D possibly being TRBD2 (6 bases). V lost 9 bases to trimming and J lost 1 base, with 9 bases between them. The CDR3 has 13 amino acids. From germline, CDR1 is MDHEN and CDR2 SYDVKM. CDR3 bases: TGTGCCAGTAGCGGCCTGAACACCGGGGAGCTGTTTTTT. It specifies CASSGLNTGELFF.

This clone was seen a few times. V gene TRBV7-2 combines with J gene TRBJ2-2, with TRBD2 matching 15 bases. Per germline, CDR1 SGHTA and CDR2 FQGNSA. The V and J ends lost 5 bases and 3 bases, in that order; junction bases with no gene match: 10. The CDR3 covers 19 residues. CDR3 protein: CASSPPGLAGGGDTGELFF. The CDR3 bases are TGTGCCAGCAGCCCACCGGGACTAGCGGGAGGCGGGGACACCGGGGAGCTGTTTTTT.

The genes are TRBV7-9 and TRBJ2-5; TRBD2 matches 11 bases. The J call may be wrong; the DNA end is better matched by TRBJ2-7. This CDR3 region has 15 residues. Germline V gene sequence: CDR1 SEHNR, CDR2 FQNEAQ (reference sequence). CDR3 coding DNA: TGTGCCAGCAGCTTCGACGGGACTAGCGGTTACGAGCAGTACTTC. This sequence encodes CASSFDGTSGYEQYF.

The V call is TRBV10-2, the J call TRBJ2-2; TRBD2 is a possible D gene (5 bases). The V end was cut by 8 bases, the J end by 7 bases, with 20 bases between. Germline CDR1 reads WSHSY; CDR2 reads SAAADI. This CDR3 is 15 amino acids long. This CDR3 reads CASALTGVFGGELFF. CDR3 coding DNA: TGCGCCAGCGCCCTCACCGGGGTGTTCGGCGGGGAGCTGTTTTTT.

V gene TRBV5-4 combines with J gene TRBJ2-5, with 13 bases matching TRBD2. In germline, CDR1 is SGHNT, CDR2 YYREEE (reference sequence). The CDR3 has 16 amino acids. V lost 3 bases, J lost 4 bases, and 6 bases stayed unmatched. CDR3 sequence: CASSWGGLAGSETQYF. DNA of the CDR3: TGTGCCAGCAGCTGGGGGGGACTAGCGGGGTCAGAGACCCAGTACTTC.

V gene TRBV19 combines with J gene TRBJ1-4, with a possible D match to TRBD1 (6 bases). This CDR3 has 14 amino acids. Trimming removed 5 bases at V and 7 bases at J, with 14 bases between. From germline, CDR1 is LNHDA and CDR2 SQIVND (reference sequence). In nucleotides, the CDR3 is TGTGCCAGTAGTGCAGGGGCGTTATCTGAAAAACTGTTTTTT. Protein sequence: CASSAGALSEKLFF.